One sample yielded the 3 T cell receptor beta chains listed below, sequenced in a study of Ad26.COV2.S vaccination and SARS-CoV-2 variants. The treatment: 15 to 20 received Ad26.COV2.S at low or high dose, single or two shots; 5 received placebo; per-sample allocation not given. Collection of samples fell on day 63 after the first vaccine or placebo injection. Data came from immunoSEQ multiplex PCR; TCRdb stores just in-frame clones and leaves some out. Of 440,000 or so clones listed, 80% to 95% are singletons. The sample in question was peripheral blood, obtained in a trial of Ad26.COV2.S vaccine versus placebo. Receptors originate from a person aged 18-65 years who received the Ad26.COV2.S COVID-19 vaccine or a placebo.

This chain joins TRBV28 and TRBJ1-2; TRBD1 matches at 8 bases. The germline V gene encodes CDR1 MDHEN and CDR2 SYDVKM. The CDR3 spans 15 residues. V was clipped by 4 bases and J by 3 bases; unmatched bases: 7. CDR3 sequence (DNA): TGTGCCAGCAGTTCCGACAGGGGATCGGACTATGGCTACACCTTC. The encoded protein is CASSSDRGSDYGYTF.

V gene TRBV19 combines with J gene TRBJ2-3; 13 bases align to TRBD2. Looked up from germline, CDR1 is LNHDA and CDR2 is SQIVND (reference sequence). Trimming cost V 3 bases and J 5 bases; bases outside gene matches: 2. The CDR3 is 15 residues long. DNA of the CDR3: TGTGCCAGTAGTATGCGGACTAGCGGGGGAGATACGCAGTATTTT. Translating it yields CASSMRTSGGDTQYF.

About this clone: The conserved phenylalanine or tryptophan normally closing the CDR3 is absent here, so this likely arose from a read error. It is unclear where the CDR3 begins or ends on the DNA, so no DNA is shown, and the CDR3 is as TCRdb lists it. The V gene is TRBV2, the J gene TRBJ1-2. The length of the CDR3 is 11 amino acids, counting both ends. Per the germline V gene, CDR1 is SNHLY and CDR2 is FYNNEI. CDR3 loop: CASSEKVLVII.